Below, one T cell receptor (beta chain) is given with its context. As yet, its antigen is unknown. This specimen belongs to a study of beta chain features in type 1 diabetes. General observations from the study: Across all four CD4+ subsets, people with type 1 diabetes showed modestly shorter TCRB CDR3s.

The germline gives CDR1 SGDLS, CDR2 YYNGEE. The CDR3 runs to 16 residues. V gave up 4 bases and J gave up 10 bases, with 21 bases separating them. Sequencing targeted expressed TCRB transcripts, as all isolated RNA had been reverse transcribed. Assay used: immunoSEQ multiplex PCR; TCRdb lists only in-frame clones, some missing. Of about 700,000 clones in the sample, around an eighth were seen once. This rearrangement joins TRBV9 to TRBJ1-6, with D perhaps matching TRBD1 (5 bases). Sequenced material: naive CD4+ T cells from blood. The clonotype originates from a man younger than 35 with type 1 diabetes. CDR3 sequence: CASSRSTGPIPSPLHF. Written as DNA, the CDR3 is TGTGCCAGCAGCCGTAGCACGGGACCCATCCCGTCACCCCTCCACTTT.